Listed below are T cell receptor beta chains from one sample, sequenced in a study of vaccination and CD4 T cells after COVID-19. Each CDR3 protein gets one entry after TCRdb re-called the PCR reads with MiXCR. The sample includes approximately 13,000 distinct CDR3 sequences, 27% of them seen just once. These receptors have no known antigen. Sequencing used CD4+ T cells from blood, cultured in vitro, obtained before SARS-CoV-2 vaccination. These receptors originate from a human donor who received a COVID-19 vaccine. Each CDR3 is given with its conserved first and last residue. A D gene is named only where the DNA matches it firmly. Not every row has a clone size; where given, it reads once, few, many or a size class.

CDR3 | DNA | D | V | size | J | length
CASSLGSGLQGTDSPLHF | TGTGCCAGCAGCCTAGGGTCGGGACTGCAAGGAACAGATTCACCCCTCCACTTT | . | TRBV7-9 | . | TRBJ1-6 | 18
CASSDRESTGELFF | TGTGCCAGCTCGGACAGGGAGAGCACCGGGGAGCTGTTTTTT | TRBD1 | TRBV6-1 | . | TRBJ2-2 | 14
CAWSGTGGTTEAFF | TGTGCCTGGAGTGGGACAGGGGGGACCACTGAAGCTTTCTTT | TRBD1 | TRBV30 | few | TRBJ1-1 | 14
CASSHQNRDYEQYF | TGTGCCAGCAGCCATCAAAACAGGGACTACGAGCAGTACTTC | . | TRBV7-9 | . | TRBJ2-7 | 14
CASSLRTRGATEAFF | TGTGCCAGCAGTTTACGGACACGGGGGGCCACTGAAGCTTTCTTT | . | TRBV28 | . | TRBJ1-1 | 15
CAWSEGTSGGRTDTQYF | TGTGCCTGGAGTGAAGGGACTAGCGGGGGACGCACAGATACGCAGTATTTT | TRBD2 | TRBV30 | . | TRBJ2-3 | 17
CAWSQNRGVNQPQHF | TGTGCCTGGAGCCAAAACCGAGGGGTAAATCAGCCCCAGCATTTT | . | TRBV30 | few | TRBJ1-5 | 15
CASSPDGNEKLFF | TGTGCCAGCAGCCCCGACGGGAATGAAAAACTGTTTTTT | . | TRBV7-6 | few | TRBJ1-4 | 13
CAGSPALTSGATDTQYF | TGTGCCGGCAGCCCGGCTCTGACTAGCGGGGCTACAGATACGCAGTATTTT | TRBD2 | TRBV5-4 | . | TRBJ2-3 | 17
CASTGIRGLNEQYF | TGTGCCAGCACCGGGATCAGGGGGCTGAACGAGCAGTACTTC | TRBD1 | TRBV12-3/TRBV12-4 | . | TRBJ2-7 | 14
CASSIDRKSTDTQYF | TGTGCCAGTAGTATAGACAGGAAAAGCACAGATACGCAGTATTTT | . | TRBV19 | few | TRBJ2-3 | 15
CASSYSHRVGEQYF | TGTGCCAGCAGTTACTCCCACAGGGTTGGGGAGCAGTACTTC | . | TRBV6-2/TRBV6-3 | . | TRBJ2-7 | 14
CAWSVRGRRAFF | TGTGCCTGGAGTGTACGGGGACGTCGGGCTTTCTTT | . | TRBV30 | . | TRBJ1-1 | 12
CASSLDGGGLMNTEAFF | TGTGCCAGCAGCTTGGACGGGGGGGGACTAATGAACACTGAAGCTTTCTTT | . | TRBV5-4 | few | TRBJ1-1 | 17
CASSLTSGFPGELFF | TGTGCCAGCAGCTTGACTAGCGGGTTCCCCGGGGAGCTGTTTTTT | TRBD2 | TRBV11-3 | . | TRBJ2-2 | 15
CASTLLQGNTGELFF | TGTGCCAGTACCCTCTTACAGGGGAACACCGGGGAGCTGTTTTTT | . | TRBV19 | few | TRBJ2-2 | 15
CSARHNRASNEKLFF | TGCAGTGCTAGACATAACCGGGCCTCGAATGAAAAACTGTTTTTT | . | TRBV20-1 | . | TRBJ1-4 | 15
CAISTGTVNSPLHF | TGTGCCATCAGTACCGGGACAGTAAATTCACCCCTCCACTTT | TRBD1 | TRBV10-3 | few | TRBJ1-6 | 14
CAWGRQGEGKLFF | TGTGCCTGGGGTCGTCAGGGGGAGGGAAAACTGTTTTTT | TRBD1 | TRBV30 | few | TRBJ1-4 | 13